Each of the 9 T cell receptor beta chains below was sequenced from the same sample in a study of control samples from healthy donors and cancer patients. Some clones are missing from TCRdb's copy, which holds only in-frame ones; the method was immunoSEQ multiplex PCR. The profile shows approximately 49,000 clones, about 86% of them singletons. The specimen was PBMCs. Source of these receptors: a woman in her 50s with lung cancer.

The chain has TRBV9 and TRBJ2-1; D remains unclear. V shed 0 bases and J shed 0 bases, with 7 bases lying between them. CDR3 size: 15 residues. CDR1 is SGDLS, CDR2 YYNGEE, per germline. CDR3 amino acids: CASSVGGYSYNEQFF. DNA of the CDR3: TGTGCCAGCAGCGTAGGTGGCTACTCCTACAATGAGCAGTTCTTC.

In its sample, this clone was seen a few times. The chain is built from TRBV24-1 and TRBJ2-2; 9 nucleotides line up with TRBD1. J lost 0 bases, V lost 4 bases, and 8 bases had no gene match. Germline V lookup: CDR1 KGHDR, CDR2 SFDVKD. This CDR3 is built from 18 residues. CDR3 amino acids: CATSEPTGGFANTGELFF. For the CDR3, the DNA is TGTGCCACCAGTGAACCGACAGGGGGTTTCGCGAACACCGGGGAGCTGTTTTTT.

This chain joins TRBV4-3 and TRBJ2-7, with 7 bases matching TRBD1. Trimming cost V 0 bases and J 2 bases; bases outside gene matches: 4. Germline V gene data show CDR1 as LGHNA and CDR2 as YSLEER. The CDR3 is 15 amino acids. In nucleotides, the CDR3 is TGCGCCAGCAGCCAAGATAGGGACAGCCCCTACGAGCAGTACTTC. Translation: CASSQDRDSPYEQYF.

This clone has only a few counts. The chain is built from TRBV27 and TRBJ2-7; tentatively, D is TRBD1 (6 bases). The CDR3 runs 14 residues. Germline V lookup: CDR1 MNHEY, CDR2 SMNVEV (reference sequence). V gave up 2 bases and J gave up 1 base, with 9 bases separating them. The CDR3 region is CASSLHRDSYEQYF. The CDR3 DNA is TGTGCCAGCAGTTTACACAGGGATTCCTACGAGCAGTACTTC.

This chain uses TRBV6-5 with TRBJ1-1; D might be TRBD1 (5 bases). V lost 7 bases and J 3 bases, leaving 12 bases between the germline ends. Germline V gene sequence: CDR1 MNHEY, CDR2 SVGAGI. CDR3 length: 13 residues. CDR3 amino acids: CASKRGEDTEAFF. CDR3 bases: TGTGCCAGCAAGAGGGGCGAGGACACTGAAGCTTTCTTT.

V is TRBV7-2 and J is TRBJ2-7, with D maybe TRBD2 (5 bases). V lost 3 bases and J 7 bases, leaving 10 bases between the germline ends. There are 12 residues in the CDR3. Germline V gene sequence: CDR1 SGHTA, CDR2 FQGNSA. The CDR3 loop reads CASSLTRGEQYF. The CDR3 DNA reads as TGTGCCAGCAGCTTGACCAGAGGGGAGCAGTACTTC.

This chain joins TRBV19 and TRBJ1-1; D may be TRBD1 (5 bases). Germline V CDR1 and CDR2: LNHDA, SQIVND (reference sequence). There are 15 residues in the CDR3. Trimming shortened V by 10 bases and J by 5 bases, and 23 bases separated the two germline ends. In DNA, the CDR3 is TGTGCCACCCACAGGACCCCTTTCCTGGGGACTGAAGCTTTCTTT. Its protein product is CATHRTPFLGTEAFF.

CDR3 in DNA: TGTGCCAGCAGCTTAGATATATTGGACGCGGGCTACGAGCAGTACTTC. This encodes CASSLDILDAGYEQYF. The genes are TRBV7-9 and TRBJ2-7; D might be TRBD2 (5 bases). Trimming took 1 base from V and 3 from J, leaving 16 bases between them. The CDR3 consists of 16 residues. The germline V gene has CDR1 SEHNR and CDR2 FQNEAQ (reference sequence).

The rearrangement joins TRBV24-1 to TRBJ2-7, with 8 positions matching TRBD1. In germline, CDR1 is KGHDR, CDR2 SFDVKD. Unmatched junction bases numbered 5, after V lost 3 bases and J lost 2 bases. This CDR3 has 15 residues. Written as DNA, the CDR3 is TGTGCCACCAGTGATCCCGCAGGGGGCGCCTACGAGCAGTACTTC. Protein: CATSDPAGGAYEQYF.